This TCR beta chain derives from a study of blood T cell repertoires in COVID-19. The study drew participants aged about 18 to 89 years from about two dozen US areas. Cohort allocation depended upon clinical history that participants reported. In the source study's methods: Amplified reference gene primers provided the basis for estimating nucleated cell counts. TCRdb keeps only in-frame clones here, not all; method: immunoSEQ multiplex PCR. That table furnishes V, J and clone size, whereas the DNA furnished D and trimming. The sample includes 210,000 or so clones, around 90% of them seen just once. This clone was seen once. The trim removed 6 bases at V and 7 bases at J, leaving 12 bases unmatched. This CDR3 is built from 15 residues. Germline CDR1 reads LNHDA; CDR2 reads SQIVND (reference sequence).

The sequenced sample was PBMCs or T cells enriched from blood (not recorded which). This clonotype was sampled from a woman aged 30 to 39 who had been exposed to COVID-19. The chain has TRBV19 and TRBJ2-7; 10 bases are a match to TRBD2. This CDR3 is CASRRGTSEMGEQYF. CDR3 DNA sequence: TGTGCCAGTAGAAGGGGGACTAGCGAAATGGGGGAGCAGTACTTC.